The 9 T cell receptor beta chains below come from one sample, sequenced in a study of T cell responses to AZD1222 COVID-19 vaccine. Clones were sequenced by immunoSEQ multiplex PCR, and TCRdb holds only the in-frame ones, with some missing. The sample holds 120,000 to 150,000 clones, 86% seen once. The sequencing here drew on peripheral blood, taken 28 days after the second AZD1222 dose. The receptors were sampled from an adult who received the AZD1222 COVID-19 vaccine.

The genes are TRBV10-2 and TRBJ2-2; D remains unclear. The CDR3 runs 12 residues. V lost 2 bases and J lost 7, with 5 bases in between. Germline values: CDR1 WSHSY, CDR2 SAAADI. CDR3 in amino acids: CASSEPLGELFF. CDR3 bases: TGCGCCAGCAGTGAGCCCCTCGGGGAGCTGTTTTTT.

Of note for this clone: This specimen includes other DNA sequences encoding the same CDR3. This chain uses TRBV9 with TRBJ2-3, with a tentative D call TRBD2 (6 bases). Trimming shortened V by 3 bases and J by 1 base, and 6 bases separated the two germline ends. The CDR3 runs to 13 residues. Germline CDR1 reads SGDLS; CDR2 reads YYNGEE. Here the CDR3 DNA reads TGTGCCAGCAGCGGGGGGGGCACAGATACGCAGTATTTT. It is translated as CASSGGGTDTQYF.

In its sample, this clone was seen a few times. DNA for the CDR3: TGTGCCAGCAGCTTGGAGGGACTAAGACCCGGGGAGCTGTTTTTT. Translated, it gives CASSLEGLRPGELFF. The chain employs TRBV5-4 and TRBJ2-2; TRBD2 matches at 7 bases. Per the germline V gene, CDR1 is SGHNT and CDR2 is YYREEE (reference sequence). The CDR3 is made up of 15 amino acids. V lost 0 bases and J lost 6; bases outside the gene matches: 5.

The chain is built from TRBV7-9 and TRBJ2-1, with a possible D match to TRBD2 (6 bases). With 1 base removed from V and 1 base from J, the gap between germline ends came to 11 bases. The CDR3 is 16 residues long. Germline CDR1 SEHNR, CDR2 FQNEAQ (reference sequence). CDR3 bases: TGTGCCAGCAGCTTAGTGAGCGGGCCTTCCTACAATGAGCAGTTCTTC. As protein: CASSLVSGPSYNEQFF. The full variable domain, with the rest looked up from reference TRBV7-9 and TRBJ2-1, is DTGVSQNPRHKITKRGQNVTFRCDPISEHNRLYWYRQTLGQGPEFLTYFQNEAQLEKSRLLSDRFSAERPKGSFSTLEIQRTEQGDSAMYLCASSLVSGPSYNEQFFGPGTRLTVL.

The chain carries TRBV11-3 and TRBJ2-1; a possible D gene is TRBD1 (6 bases). CDR1 and CDR2 from the germline V gene are SGHNT and YENEEA. The ends were cut back, 0 bases at V and 6 bases at J, with 12 bases in the middle. The CDR3 loop spans 15 amino acids. The CDR3 spells CASSLDLSRGNEQFF. In DNA, the CDR3 is TGTGCCAGCAGCTTAGATCTCAGCAGGGGCAATGAGCAGTTCTTC.

This chain links TRBV6-5 with TRBJ1-6, with 10 bases fitting TRBD1. The V segment lost 6 bases and the J segment 10 bases; nucleotides outside the gene matches: 6. Germline lookup yields CDR1 MNHEY and CDR2 SVGAGI. The CDR3 has 14 amino acids. In nucleotides, the CDR3 is TGTGCCAGCAGCCGACAGGGGGCTGAGTCACCCCTCCACTTT. Translating gives CASSRQGAESPLHF.

This clone showed up just a few times. The gene calls are TRBV19 and TRBJ2-1; TRBD2 matches 10 bases. J gave up 9 bases and V 1 base, and 6 bases lay outside the gene matches. The CDR3 totals 15 residues. Germline V gene sequence: CDR1 LNHDA, CDR2 SQIVND (reference sequence). The CDR3, as DNA: TGTGCCAGTAGTATAGGGCTAGCGGGGGCCATTGAGCAGTTCTTC. Translating gives CASSIGLAGAIEQFF.

The V gene is TRBV6-6, the J gene TRBJ2-7; D is unclear. The CDR3 sequence is 11 residues long. Trimming removed 5 bases at V and 3 bases at J, with 5 bases between. Germline CDR1 MNHNY, CDR2 SVGAGI (reference sequence). The CDR3 spells CASSLYYEQYF. CDR3 nucleotide sequence: TGTGCCAGCAGTCTGTACTACGAGCAGTACTTC.

The J gene is TRBJ2-3, the V gene TRBV5-4; D is unresolved. V was clipped by 2 bases and J by 2 bases, with 6 bases between them. CDR1 and CDR2 (germline): SGHNT, YYREEE (reference sequence). The CDR3 has 13 residues. In DNA form, the CDR3 reads TGTGCCAGCAGCTTTCCGCACACAGATACGCAGTATTTT. It yields the protein CASSFPHTDTQYF.